This T cell receptor (beta chain) was found in a study of CD8+ T cells in alopecia areata. There are a few counts of this clone. Its antigen remains unidentified. The researchers isolated CD4+ and CD8+ T cells from PBMCs by sorting. Findings of the study overall: Among patients, TCR sharing was less clear than in mice, a difference possibly due in part to HLA diversity in the patient population. Sequenced scalp T cells also include alphabeta T cells resident in normal skin. Researchers report lesional scalp, most notably alopecia totalis/universalis, outstripped normal scalp in clonality.

The germline gives CDR1 MDHEN, CDR2 SYDVKM. V shed 8 bases and J 1 base; nucleotides not matched to a gene: 14. The CDR3 length is 17 residues. RNA extraction was followed by reverse transcription into cDNA, which acted as the sequencing template. The repertoire was sequenced with immunoSEQ multiplex PCR; TCRdb's copy has only in-frame clones and lacks some. The sample shows roughly 150,000 clones, 62% of them seen only once. Input material: CD8+ T cells sorted from blood. The TCR comes from a human donor in good health. This sequence joins TRBV28 and TRBJ2-5, with 9 positions matching TRBD2. CDR3 amino acids: CASLDSGSSSPQETQYF. DNA for the CDR3: TGTGCCAGCCTTGATAGCGGGAGTAGTTCCCCCCAAGAGACCCAGTACTTC. Filled out from reference TRBV28 and TRBJ2-5, the complete variable domain reads DVKVTQSSRYLVKRTGEKVFLECVQDMDHENMFWYRQDPGLGLRLIYFSYDVKMKEKGDIPEGYSVSREKKERFSLILESASTNQTSMYLCASLDSGSSSPQETQYFGPGTRLLVL.